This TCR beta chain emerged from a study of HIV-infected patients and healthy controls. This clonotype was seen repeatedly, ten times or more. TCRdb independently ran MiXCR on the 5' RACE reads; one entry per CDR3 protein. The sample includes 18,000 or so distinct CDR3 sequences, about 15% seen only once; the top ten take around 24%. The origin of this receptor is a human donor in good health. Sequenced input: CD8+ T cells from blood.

This CDR3 is CASSYSDEQYF. The CDR3 DNA sequence: TGTGCCAGCAGTTATTCCGACGAGCAGTACTTC. The J gene is TRBJ2-7, the V gene TRBV28; D ambiguous. The CDR3 consists of 11 residues. The germline CDR1 and CDR2 sequences are MDHEN and SYDVKM. The V end was cut by 4 bases, the J end by 5 bases, with 6 bases between.